This T cell receptor (beta chain) derives from a study of cytomegalovirus exposure and HLA in healthy donors. Study-wide background: Counted in an early data release were 75 million to 85 million unique TCRs from HLA-typed donors.

PCR was performed using 60 Vbeta and 13 Jbeta primers. Authors' data handling: Unique TCR beta chains numbered roughly 83 million in a later analysis, with around 10 million shared. Assay: immunoSEQ multiplex PCR; the TCRdb copy retains only in-frame clones and omits some. D and trimming come from the DNA, and the V and J calls and clone size come from that table. The repertoire has fewer than 120,000 clones, around three quarters of them found once; the top ten carry around 1.3%. Findings of the study overall: As a later analysis revealed, the rate of TCR association differed by HLA locus, with DRB1 most and HLA-C fewest. Fewer than 200 TCR beta chains were listed as cytomegalovirus-associated.

The V end lost 4 bases, the J end lost 7 bases, and 14 bases lay between the germline ends. This CDR3 has 15 residues. Germline lookup yields CDR1 MDHEN and CDR2 SYDVKM. Worth noting for this clone: Its antigen remains unidentified.

The sample comprised PBMCs. The V gene is TRBV28, the J gene TRBJ1-6; D is unclear. The clonotype comes from a woman aged 25 to 39 in good health and CMV-seronegative. The chain's CDR3 is CASSSFWEINSPLHF. CDR3 coding DNA: TGTGCCAGCAGTTCTTTTTGGGAGATCAATTCACCCCTCCACTTT.